These T cell receptor beta chains were read from a single sample in a study of T-cell memory formation after mild COVID-19. From the 5' RACE reads, TCRdb called clonotypes with MiXCR, one entry per CDR3 protein. The sample has fewer than 500,000 distinct CDR3 sequences, around a quarter seen once; the top ten hold around an eighth. The sequenced sample was PBMCs or a T cell subset sorted from them (not recorded which). These receptors were collected from an adult woman who had mild COVID-19 (a few samples of this study predate the infection). Cell type and time point are not known. Each CDR3 is given with its conserved first and last residue. The D gene is left open where the match is weak. Where a row states a size, it is once, few, many or the class of an expanded clone; other rows omit it.

few,TRBV12-3/TRBV12-4,-,TRBJ2-3,TGTGCCAGCACCACGGGGGTCACAGATACGCAGTATTTT,CASTTGVTDTQYF
few,TRBV4-1,TRBD2,TRBJ2-3,TGCGCCAGCAGCCGGGGGGGGTTGGTAGCGGGGTACTCGGGCACAGATACGCAGTATTTT,CASSRGGLVAGYSGTDTQYF
-,TRBV27,-,TRBJ1-2,TGTGCCAGCAGTTCCCAGGGGTTACGCTATGGCTACACCTTC,CASSSQGLRYGYTF
few,TRBV7-2,-,TRBJ2-7,TGTGCCAGCAGCACTGGTGGCGGTCCATACGAGCAGTACTTC,CASSTGGGPYEQYF
-,TRBV11-1,-,TRBJ2-7,TGTGCCAGCAGCTACCTCGGCTCCCGACCCTACGAGCAGTACTTC,CASSYLGSRPYEQYF
few,TRBV12-3/TRBV12-4,-,TRBJ1-5,TGTGCCAGCAGTTTACACCTTGGGCAGCCCCAGCATTTT,CASSLHLGQPQHF
-,TRBV20-1,-,TRBJ2-1,TGCAGTGTTTCCAAACTAGGCTACAATGAGCAGTTCTTC,CSVSKLGYNEQFF
-,TRBV9,-,TRBJ2-1,TGTGCCAGCAGCGTAGACGGGATGTCCCACAATGAGCAGTTCTTC,CASSVDGMSHNEQFF
few,TRBV30,-,TRBJ2-2,TGTGCCTGGACGGACCTCAACACCGGGGAGCTGTTTTTT,CAWTDLNTGELFF
-,TRBV20-1,TRBD1,TRBJ2-1,TGCAGTGCTAGAGATGGCACAGGGGGATTTCAGTTCTTC,CSARDGTGGFQFF
many,TRBV3-1,TRBD1,TRBJ1-2,TGTGCCAGCAGCCAAGTTACAGGGGGCGCATCGGATGGCTACACCTTC,CASSQVTGGASDGYTF
-,TRBV5-1,-,TRBJ1-1,TGCGCCAGCAGCCCGCCAGGAACCATGAACACTGAAGCTTTCTTT,CASSPPGTMNTEAFF
-,TRBV7-9,-,TRBJ2-5,TGTGCCAGCAGTTTCCCTCCCGGACAGCAAGAGACCCAGTACTTC,CASSFPPGQQETQYF
few,TRBV5-1,-,TRBJ2-1,TGCGCCAGCAGCTCAGACTCATTCTCCTACAATGAGCAGTTCTTC,CASSSDSFSYNEQFF
-,TRBV12-3/TRBV12-4,-,TRBJ2-3,TGTGCCAGCAGTTTCGGGGGCGGGCGTCCCCTAGATACGCAGTATTTT,CASSFGGGRPLDTQYF
few,TRBV7-8,-,TRBJ2-7,TGTGCCAGCAGCTTAGAGAACACTCTCTACGAGCAGTACTTC,CASSLENTLYEQYF
few,TRBV20-1,TRBD1,TRBJ2-7,TGCAGTGCTTTATATTCCGGGACAGGATACAGCTCCTACGAGCAGTACTTC,CSALYSGTGYSSYEQYF
few,TRBV6-6,TRBD2,TRBJ2-7,TGTGCCAGCAGTGGTACTAGCGGACGTGACTACGAGCAGTACTTC,CASSGTSGRDYEQYF
many,TRBV11-3,TRBD1,TRBJ2-1,TGTGCCAGCAGCCCCAAGGACAGGGGGCGCGATGAGCAGTTCTTC,CASSPKDRGRDEQFF
-,TRBV10-3,TRBD2,TRBJ2-5,TGTGCCATCAGTGACGGGGGGTCGGAGACCCAGTACTTC,CAISDGGSETQYF
-,TRBV20-1,TRBD2,TRBJ2-7,TGCAGTGCTAGACTAGGACTAGCCCTCTACGAGCAGTACTTC,CSARLGLALYEQYF
many,TRBV4-1,-,TRBJ2-2,TGCGCCAGCAGCCAAGATGCTAACACCGGGGAGCTGTTTTTT,CASSQDANTGELFF
few,TRBV6-6,-,TRBJ1-5,TGTGCCAGCAGCAAAAACCCGGACGGTCTCCTCAATCAGCCCCAGCATTTT,CASSKNPDGLLNQPQHF
-,TRBV7-8,TRBD2,TRBJ2-1,TGTGCCAGCAGCTTAGATCCCAGCGGGAGAAACAATGAGCAGTTCTTC,CASSLDPSGRNNEQFF
many,TRBV4-1,-,TRBJ2-3,TGCGCCAGCAGCTTACAAAACACAGATACGCAGTATTTT,CASSLQNTDTQYF
-,TRBV5-1,TRBD1,TRBJ1-2,TGCGCCAGCAGCTTGACGCCGGGGACAGGGGGTGGCTACACCTTC,CASSLTPGTGGGYTF
few,TRBV18,TRBD2,TRBJ2-1,TGTGCCAGCTCACCAGGTGTGGCGGGGGGGCCCTCCTACAATGAGCAGTTCTTC,CASSPGVAGGPSYNEQFF
few,TRBV5-1,-,TRBJ1-2,TGCGCCAGCAGCTTGGGAATTAAAGGAGACAACTATGGCTACACCTTC,CASSLGIKGDNYGYTF
-,TRBV29-1,-,TRBJ2-3,TGCAGCGGGGCAGGGTCGTATCGCACAGATACGCAGTATTTT,CSGAGSYRTDTQYF
-,TRBV5-1,-,TRBJ1-1,TGCGCCAGCCGGGAAGGGTTGAACACTGAAGCTTTCTTT,CASREGLNTEAFF
-,TRBV20-1,-,TRBJ1-1,TGCAGTGCTGAACTCAAGGGAATGGAGAACACTGAAGCTTTCTTT,CSAELKGMENTEAFF
-,TRBV19,-,TRBJ2-7,TGTGCCAGTAGCTCTCCGGGGCCTGACTACGAGCAGTACTTC,CASSSPGPDYEQYF
many,TRBV7-2,TRBD2,TRBJ2-7,TGTGCCAGCAGCCTACTAGCGGGAGCCTACGAGCAGTACTTC,CASSLLAGAYEQYF
-,TRBV3-1,-,TRBJ1-1,TGTGCCAGCGCCGAAAGGGGGAACACTGAAGCTTTCTTT,CASAERGNTEAFF
once,TRBV12-2,-,TRBJ1-1,TGTGCAAGTCGCTTTTCCAGGGGGCTCACTGAAGCTTTCTTT,CASRFSRGLTEAFF
few,TRBV12-3/TRBV12-4,-,TRBJ2-1,TGTGCCAGCAGTTTTAATCCCTACAATGAGCAGTTCTTC,CASSFNPYNEQFF
-,TRBV27,-,TRBJ2-7,TGTGCCAGCAGTTTAAGGGCCGGGGGAGGCTACGAGCAGTACTTC,CASSLRAGGGYEQYF
few,TRBV9,TRBD1,TRBJ2-3,TGTGCCAGCAGCGTAGGACCAGGGGGAAGCACAGATACGCAGTATTTT,CASSVGPGGSTDTQYF
few,TRBV10-3,TRBD2,TRBJ2-5,TGTGCCATCAGTGGTCCGGGACTAGCATCTAACCTGTACCAAGAGACCCAGTACTTC,CAISGPGLASNLYQETQYF
-,TRBV24-1,TRBD2,TRBJ2-1,TGTGCCACCAGTGATTCATTTTCACTAGCGGGGGGGCCGAATGAGCAGTTCTTC,CATSDSFSLAGGPNEQFF
few,TRBV5-4,-,TRBJ1-2,TGTGCCAGCAGGGACCTGCGGGATGGCTACACCTTC,CASRDLRDGYTF
few,TRBV4-1,TRBD1,TRBJ1-1,TGCGCCAGCAGCCATTCGACAGGGGGCACTGAAGCTTTCTTT,CASSHSTGGTEAFF
-,TRBV12-3/TRBV12-4,-,TRBJ1-5,TGTGCCAGCAGTCCCCCGCAGGGGTTGGGAGGCAATCAGCCCCAGCATTTT,CASSPPQGLGGNQPQHF
-,TRBV9,-,TRBJ2-5,TGTGCCAGCAGCGAGGGCGAGGGCTGGGAGACCCAGTACTTC,CASSEGEGWETQYF
-,TRBV12-5,-,TRBJ2-7,TGTGCTAGTGGTTTAGACAGCTACGAGCAGTACTTC,CASGLDSYEQYF
few,TRBV7-8,TRBD2,TRBJ2-1,TGTGCCAGCAGCACAAAGCGGGAGAGTACTGAGCAGTTCTTC,CASSTKRESTEQFF
few,TRBV9,-,TRBJ2-1,TGTGCCAGCTCATCAACGGATCGGGAGCAGTTCTTC,CASSSTDREQFF
many,TRBV12-3/TRBV12-4,-,TRBJ2-1,TGTGCCAGCAGTCCTCGGAGTGTGAGAAATGAGCAGTTCTTC,CASSPRSVRNEQFF
-,TRBV5-1,-,TRBJ1-3,TGCGCCAGCACCGGCTCTGGAAACACCATATATTTT,CASTGSGNTIYF
-,TRBV29-1,-,TRBJ1-2,TGCAGCGTTGAATCGACGGGGCTAGATTACACCTTC,CSVESTGLDYTF
-,TRBV29-1,TRBD1,TRBJ2-3,TGCAGCGTTCGATCCAGGGGGCTGGCAGATACGCAGTATTTT,CSVRSRGLADTQYF
-,TRBV6-6,-,TRBJ2-3,TGTGCCAGCAGTTACTCGGGCCCCCGGGATACGCAGTATTTT,CASSYSGPRDTQYF
many,TRBV29-1,TRBD1,TRBJ1-1,TGCAGCGTGGGACAGGGTCGGACTGAAGCTTTCTTT,CSVGQGRTEAFF